A selection of T cell receptor beta chains follows, all from one sample in a study of shared clonotypes between healthy human individuals. TCRdb's table, derived via immunoSEQ multiplex PCR, lists solely in-frame clones and lacks some. The repertoire holds approximately 2.5 million clones, with around nine tenths as singletons. Sequencing used naive CD4+ T cells sorted from blood. The receptor source for this set is a man younger than 35 in good health. The CDR3 runs from the conserved cysteine through the conserved F or W. A D gene is named only where the DNA matches it firmly. Where a row states a size, it is once, few, many or the class of an expanded clone; other rows omit it.

v_gene: TRBV19; j_gene: TRBJ2-5; d_gene: TRBD2; abundance: .; CDR3nt: TGTGCCAGTAACCCAGGGGGACTAGCGAGGGAGACCCAGTACTTC; CDR3aa: CASNPGGLARETQYF
v_gene: TRBV25-1; j_gene: TRBJ2-2; d_gene: TRBD2; abundance: .; CDR3nt: TGTGCCAGCACTAGGACTAGCGATAACACCGGGGAGCTGTTTTTT; CDR3aa: CASTRTSDNTGELFF
v_gene: TRBV2; j_gene: TRBJ2-3; d_gene: TRBD2; abundance: few; CDR3nt: TGTGCCAGCAGTAACCCTAGGACTAGCGGGAGTGTCGCAGATACGCAGTATTTT; CDR3aa: CASSNPRTSGSVADTQYF
v_gene: TRBV19; j_gene: TRBJ1-5; d_gene: .; abundance: few; CDR3nt: TGTGCCAGTAGTCCGACCAAGGGAAGCAATCAGCCCCAGCATTTT; CDR3aa: CASSPTKGSNQPQHF
v_gene: TRBV2; j_gene: TRBJ1-2; d_gene: .; abundance: .; CDR3nt: TGTGCCAGCAGTCAAGCGGAGGAAACGGGAGGCTACACCTTC; CDR3aa: CASSQAEETGGYTF
v_gene: TRBV30; j_gene: TRBJ1-6; d_gene: TRBD1; abundance: once; CDR3nt: TGTGCCTGTTCGGGACAGTATAATTCACCCCTCCACTTT; CDR3aa: CACSGQYNSPLHF
v_gene: TRBV5-6; j_gene: TRBJ2-7; d_gene: TRBD1; abundance: .; CDR3nt: TGTGCCAGCAGCTTGCAAAGGACAGGGTGGTACGAGCAGTACTTC; CDR3aa: CASSLQRTGWYEQYF
v_gene: TRBV10-3; j_gene: TRBJ2-2; d_gene: .; abundance: .; CDR3nt: TGTGCCATCAGTGAGTCCACCCCACGCACCGGGGAGCTGTTTTTT; CDR3aa: CAISESTPRTGELFF
v_gene: TRBV28; j_gene: TRBJ1-4; d_gene: .; abundance: .; CDR3nt: TGTGCCAGCGGGGTCAGACCGGGAACTAATGAAAAACTGTTTTTT; CDR3aa: CASGVRPGTNEKLFF
v_gene: TRBV2; j_gene: TRBJ2-7; d_gene: TRBD2; abundance: .; CDR3nt: TGTGCCAGCAGTGGGACTAGACTCTACGAGCAGTACTTC; CDR3aa: CASSGTRLYEQYF
v_gene: TRBV30; j_gene: TRBJ2-2; d_gene: .; abundance: .; CDR3nt: TGTGCCTGGAGTGGGCGGACTACCAACACCGGGGAGCTGTTTTTT; CDR3aa: CAWSGRTTNTGELFF
v_gene: TRBV5-1; j_gene: TRBJ2-1; d_gene: TRBD2; abundance: .; CDR3nt: TGCGCCAGCAGCTTGGCCCCGACTAGCGGGGGGTCCTACAATGAGCAGTTCTTC; CDR3aa: CASSLAPTSGGSYNEQFF
v_gene: TRBV30; j_gene: TRBJ2-7; d_gene: .; abundance: .; CDR3nt: TGTGCCTGGACCCCCGGGATTATCTACGAGCAGTACTTC; CDR3aa: CAWTPGIIYEQYF
v_gene: TRBV6-5; j_gene: TRBJ2-1; d_gene: .; abundance: .; CDR3nt: TGTGCCAGCACCAAGAGCTTAGGGGGGTACAATGAGCAGTTCTTC; CDR3aa: CASTKSLGGYNEQFF
v_gene: TRBV7-9; j_gene: TRBJ1-3; d_gene: .; abundance: .; CDR3nt: TGTGCCAGCAGCTATAGTTCTAGCTCTGGAAACACCATATATTTT; CDR3aa: CASSYSSSSGNTIYF
v_gene: TRBV7-9; j_gene: TRBJ2-2; d_gene: TRBD1; abundance: .; CDR3nt: TGTGCCAGCAGCGGACAGGGCTTAACCGGGGAGCTGTTTTTT; CDR3aa: CASSGQGLTGELFF
v_gene: TRBV6-1; j_gene: TRBJ1-2; d_gene: .; abundance: .; CDR3nt: TGTGCCAGCAGTGAAGGGGGGCTCTATGGCTACACCTTC; CDR3aa: CASSEGGLYGYTF
v_gene: TRBV7-2; j_gene: TRBJ2-4; d_gene: .; abundance: .; CDR3nt: TGTGCCAGCAGCTTCAAGGCTAGCATAGCCAAAAACATTCAGTACTTC; CDR3aa: CASSFKASIAKNIQYF
v_gene: TRBV19; j_gene: TRBJ2-7; d_gene: .; abundance: .; CDR3nt: TGTGCCAGTAGTATGGGGCCAAGCAGGGGTCCCGAGCAGTACTTC; CDR3aa: CASSMGPSRGPEQYF
v_gene: TRBV11-2; j_gene: TRBJ2-1; d_gene: .; abundance: .; CDR3nt: TGTGCCAGCAGCTTAGTTTCGGGAGCCGCGGACAGGCGATACAATGAGCAGTTCTTC; CDR3aa: CASSLVSGAADRRYNEQFF
v_gene: TRBV2; j_gene: TRBJ1-5; d_gene: .; abundance: few; CDR3nt: TGTGCCAGCAAACCTAATGGATATAGCAATCAGCCCCAGCATTTT; CDR3aa: CASKPNGYSNQPQHF
v_gene: TRBV27; j_gene: TRBJ1-5; d_gene: .; abundance: .; CDR3nt: TGTGCCAGCAGTTTCGTCGGCAATCAGCCCCAGCATTTT; CDR3aa: CASSFVGNQPQHF
v_gene: TRBV10-3; j_gene: TRBJ2-3; d_gene: .; abundance: .; CDR3nt: TGTGCCATCAACGGCGGAAAAGATACGCAGTATTTT; CDR3aa: CAINGGKDTQYF
v_gene: TRBV7-9; j_gene: TRBJ2-5; d_gene: .; abundance: .; CDR3nt: TGTGCCAGCAGCGCCACCCCCAGGGGAACGGCCCAGTACTTC; CDR3aa: CASSATPRGTAQYF
v_gene: TRBV27; j_gene: TRBJ1-6; d_gene: .; abundance: .; CDR3nt: TGTGCCAGCAGTTTATCGCCACAGGGTTCGGCCTATAATTCACCCCTCCACTTT; CDR3aa: CASSLSPQGSAYNSPLHF
v_gene: TRBV5-1; j_gene: TRBJ2-1; d_gene: TRBD2; abundance: .; CDR3nt: TGCGCCAGCAGCGTGGGACTAGCGGGGGAGCAGTTCTTC; CDR3aa: CASSVGLAGEQFF
v_gene: TRBV20-1; j_gene: TRBJ2-7; d_gene: .; abundance: .; CDR3nt: TGCAGTGCTAGGGCCGGGCCCGAGCAGTACTTC; CDR3aa: CSARAGPEQYF
v_gene: TRBV30; j_gene: TRBJ2-1; d_gene: TRBD2; abundance: .; CDR3nt: TGTGCCTGGGACAACCAGTTGACTAGCGGGAGGGGCAATGAGCAGTTCTTC; CDR3aa: CAWDNQLTSGRGNEQFF
v_gene: TRBV28; j_gene: TRBJ1-2; d_gene: TRBD1; abundance: .; CDR3nt: TGTGCCAGCAGCTACGGACAGGGGACCTATGGCTACACCTTC; CDR3aa: CASSYGQGTYGYTF
v_gene: TRBV4-1; j_gene: TRBJ1-5; d_gene: .; abundance: .; CDR3nt: TGCGCCAGCAGCCAGGAATCTCCGGGAGGACGACAGCCCCAGCATTTT; CDR3aa: CASSQESPGGRQPQHF
v_gene: TRBV27; j_gene: TRBJ1-5; d_gene: TRBD1; abundance: .; CDR3nt: TGTGCCAGCAGTTTATCCACAGGGGGGAGAGGTAGCAATCAGCCCCAGCATTTT; CDR3aa: CASSLSTGGRGSNQPQHF
v_gene: TRBV5-5; j_gene: TRBJ2-1; d_gene: .; abundance: .; CDR3nt: TGTGCCAGCGGCTCCAATGAGCAGTTCTTC; CDR3aa: CASGSNEQFF
v_gene: TRBV28; j_gene: TRBJ1-1; d_gene: TRBD1; abundance: .; CDR3nt: TGTGCCAGCAGCAGACCTCAGGGGGGGGCGTCGAACACTGAAGCTTTCTTT; CDR3aa: CASSRPQGGASNTEAFF
v_gene: TRBV30; j_gene: TRBJ2-5; d_gene: .; abundance: .; CDR3nt: TGTGCCTGGAGTGAAAGAGGGGGTAGGCCTTCCGAGACCCAGTACTTC; CDR3aa: CAWSERGGRPSETQYF
v_gene: TRBV2; j_gene: TRBJ2-7; d_gene: .; abundance: .; CDR3nt: TGTGCCAGCAGTGAAACGGTAACAGGGACGGATAACGAGCAGTACTTC; CDR3aa: CASSETVTGTDNEQYF
v_gene: TRBV5-4; j_gene: TRBJ2-1; d_gene: TRBD2; abundance: .; CDR3nt: TGTGCCAGCAGCGTGACTAGCGGGAGTGGTAATGAGCAGTTCTTC; CDR3aa: CASSVTSGSGNEQFF
v_gene: TRBV5-6; j_gene: TRBJ2-1; d_gene: TRBD1; abundance: .; CDR3nt: TGTGCCAGCAGCTTGTGGGACAGGCTGTACAATGAGCAGTTCTTC; CDR3aa: CASSLWDRLYNEQFF
v_gene: TRBV4-3; j_gene: TRBJ2-1; d_gene: .; abundance: .; CDR3nt: TGCGCCAGCAGCCAAGAGTATTCGCTGACCTACAATGAGCAGTTCTTC; CDR3aa: CASSQEYSLTYNEQFF
v_gene: TRBV5-1; j_gene: TRBJ2-5; d_gene: .; abundance: .; CDR3nt: TGCGCCAGCAGCCCTAGACAGACCCAAGAGACCCAGTACTTC; CDR3aa: CASSPRQTQETQYF
v_gene: TRBV11-2; j_gene: TRBJ2-1; d_gene: TRBD2; abundance: .; CDR3nt: TGTGCCAGCAGCTCTAACAGCGGGGCCCTTGGGAATGAGCAGTTCTTC; CDR3aa: CASSSNSGALGNEQFF
v_gene: TRBV5-4; j_gene: TRBJ2-3; d_gene: .; abundance: .; CDR3nt: TGTGCCAGCAGCTTTCAGGGGTCTGGCACAGATACGCAGTATTTT; CDR3aa: CASSFQGSGTDTQYF
v_gene: TRBV7-6; j_gene: TRBJ2-7; d_gene: .; abundance: .; CDR3nt: TGTGCCAGCAGCCCTCGAAGGGGTTCCTACGAGCAGTACTTC; CDR3aa: CASSPRRGSYEQYF
v_gene: TRBV7-9; j_gene: TRBJ2-3; d_gene: TRBD1; abundance: .; CDR3nt: TGTGCCAGCAGAAAAAGCGGACAGGGCATAGATACGCAGTATTTT; CDR3aa: CASRKSGQGIDTQYF
v_gene: TRBV7-2; j_gene: TRBJ1-6; d_gene: .; abundance: .; CDR3nt: TGTGCCAGCAGCTTAGCCAGGGTTGGCAGGGAAGAAACCTATAATTCACCCCTCCACTTT; CDR3aa: CASSLARVGREETYNSPLHF
v_gene: TRBV18; j_gene: TRBJ1-5; d_gene: .; abundance: .; CDR3nt: TGTGCCAGCTCACAAGGATTCAATCAGCCCCAGCATTTT; CDR3aa: CASSQGFNQPQHF
v_gene: TRBV7-2; j_gene: TRBJ1-1; d_gene: .; abundance: .; CDR3nt: TGTGCCAGCAGCCCAAGGGCCGAGAAGATCTCCCCCGCGAACACTGAAGCTTTCTTT; CDR3aa: CASSPRAEKISPANTEAFF
v_gene: TRBV27; j_gene: TRBJ2-7; d_gene: .; abundance: .; CDR3nt: TGTGCCAGCAGTAACAGACTAGCCTACGAGCAGTACTTC; CDR3aa: CASSNRLAYEQYF
v_gene: TRBV9; j_gene: TRBJ2-3; d_gene: .; abundance: .; CDR3nt: TGTGCCAGCAGCGTAGAAGGGACCACAGATACGCAGTATTTT; CDR3aa: CASSVEGTTDTQYF
v_gene: TRBV21-1; j_gene: TRBJ1-3; d_gene: .; abundance: .; CDR3nt: TGTGCCAGCAGCAAAACCCGGGGGGGACAGGGAGATACGTCTGGAAACACCATATATTTT; CDR3aa: CASSKTRGGQGDTSGNTIYF
v_gene: TRBV28; j_gene: TRBJ1-5; d_gene: TRBD1; abundance: .; CDR3nt: TGTGCCAGCAGTCGACCTACAGGGGGCGGAAGTCAGCCCCAGCATTTT; CDR3aa: CASSRPTGGGSQPQHF
v_gene: TRBV19; j_gene: TRBJ2-6; d_gene: .; abundance: .; CDR3nt: TGTGCCAGTAGCACAGTCTCTGGGGCCAACGTCCTGACTTTC; CDR3aa: CASSTVSGANVLTF
v_gene: TRBV2; j_gene: TRBJ2-2; d_gene: .; abundance: .; CDR3nt: TGTGCCAGCGGAAGCGGGGAGCTGTTTTTT; CDR3aa: CASGSGELFF
v_gene: TRBV30; j_gene: TRBJ1-6; d_gene: .; abundance: .; CDR3nt: TGTGCCTGGGGACGGAGAAATTCACCCCTCCACTTT; CDR3aa: CAWGRRNSPLHF
v_gene: TRBV11-2; j_gene: TRBJ1-1; d_gene: .; abundance: .; CDR3nt: TGTGCCAGCAGCTTAGGGGCAGGGGTGAACACTGAAGCTTTCTTT; CDR3aa: CASSLGAGVNTEAFF
v_gene: TRBV5-1; j_gene: TRBJ2-5; d_gene: TRBD1; abundance: .; CDR3nt: TGCGCCAGCAGCTCAGGTGGTGGACAGGGGGTATTGGCCCAGTACTTC; CDR3aa: CASSSGGGQGVLAQYF